This T cell receptor beta chain was documented in a study of cytomegalovirus exposure and HLA in healthy donors. The PCR had 60 Vbeta and 13 Jbeta primers. Sequencing was performed with immunoSEQ multiplex PCR; in TCRdb, only in-frame clones are kept and a portion is missing. The data hold 150,000 to 200,000 clones, with approximately 86% observed a single time. Sequenced sample: PBMCs. This TCR came from a male donor in good health and CMV-seronegative.

Written as DNA, the CDR3 is TGCGCCAGCAGCCAGACTAGCGGGAACATGAGAGATACGCAGTATTTT. Translation gives CASSQTSGNMRDTQYF. The chain has TRBV4-3 and TRBJ2-3, with 11 bases fitting TRBD2. This CDR3 comprises 16 residues. Losses at the gene ends were 3 bases for V and 5 bases for J; bases not matched to a gene: 7. Per the germline V gene, CDR1 is LGHNA and CDR2 is YSLEER.